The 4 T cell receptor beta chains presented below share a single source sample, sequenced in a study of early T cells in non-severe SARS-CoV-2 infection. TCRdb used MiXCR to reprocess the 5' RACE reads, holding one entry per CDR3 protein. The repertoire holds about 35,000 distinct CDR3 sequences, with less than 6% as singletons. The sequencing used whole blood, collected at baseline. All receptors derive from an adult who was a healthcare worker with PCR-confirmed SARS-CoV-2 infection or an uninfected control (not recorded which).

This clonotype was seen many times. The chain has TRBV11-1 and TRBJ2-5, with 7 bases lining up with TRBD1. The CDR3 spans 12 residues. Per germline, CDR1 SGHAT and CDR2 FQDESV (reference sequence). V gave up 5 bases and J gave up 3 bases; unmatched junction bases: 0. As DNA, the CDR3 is TGTGCCAGCAGCGACAGGGAAGAGACCCAGTACTTC. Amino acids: CASSDREETQYF.

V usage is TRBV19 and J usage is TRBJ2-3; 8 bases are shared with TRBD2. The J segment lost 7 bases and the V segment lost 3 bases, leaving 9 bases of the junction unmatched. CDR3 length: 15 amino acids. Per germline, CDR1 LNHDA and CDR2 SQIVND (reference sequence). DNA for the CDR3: TGTGCCAGTAGTATGGCTGCGACTAGCGAGCATACGCAGTATTTT. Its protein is CASSMAATSEHTQYF.

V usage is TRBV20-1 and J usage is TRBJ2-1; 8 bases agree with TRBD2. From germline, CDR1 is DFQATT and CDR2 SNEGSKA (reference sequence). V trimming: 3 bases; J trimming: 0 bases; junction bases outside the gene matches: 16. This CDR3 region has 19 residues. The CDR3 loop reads CSARTSGLAGMRSYNEQFF. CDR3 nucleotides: TGCAGTGCTAGGACGTCCGGGCTAGCGGGCATGCGCTCCTACAATGAGCAGTTCTTC.

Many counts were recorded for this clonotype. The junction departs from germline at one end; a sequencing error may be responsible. CDR3 region: CSASLSGTGEQSF. In DNA form, the CDR3 reads TGCAGTGCTAGCCTTAGCGGGACCGGTGAGCAGTCCTTC. The chain recombines TRBV20-1 with TRBJ2-1, with 8 bases aligning to TRBD2. The CDR3 sequence is 13 residues long. CDR1 and CDR2 from the germline V gene are DFQATT and SNEGSKA (reference sequence).